A selection of T cell receptor beta chains follows, all from one sample in a study of cytomegalovirus exposure and HLA in healthy donors. This table comes from immunoSEQ multiplex PCR, and its TCRdb copy is limited to in-frame clones, with some not included. The sample records about 180,000 clones, over 70% being singletons. The sample taken for sequencing was PBMCs. These receptor sequences come from a woman aged 60-75 years in good health and CMV-seropositive. Each CDR3 is given with its conserved first and last residue. The D gene is left open where the match is weak. Not every row has a clone size; where given, it reads once, few, many or a size class.

>TRBV7-9|.|TRBD1|TRBJ2-3
TGTGCCAGCAGCCTCGGGACAGGGGGACATACGCAGTATTTT
CASSLGTGGHTQYF
>TRBV30|.|TRBD2|TRBJ2-3
TGTGCCTGGAGTGGGCGGGGGTACACAGATACGCAGTATTTT
CAWSGRGYTDTQYF
>TRBV29-1|.|TRBD1|TRBJ2-7
TGCAGCGTCGGGACAGGGATCTACGAGCAGTACTTC
CSVGTGIYEQYF
>TRBV9|.|.|TRBJ1-3
TGTGCCAGCAGCGTAGAGAGGGCTCGTGGAAACACCATATATTTT
CASSVERARGNTIYF
>TRBV7-2|.|TRBD1|TRBJ1-1
TGTGCCAGCAGCTTAGACAGGGGTGGAGATACTGAAGCTTTCTTT
CASSLDRGGDTEAFF
>TRBV2|.|TRBD1|TRBJ1-5
TGTGCCAGCAGTCAAGACAGGGACAATCAGCCCCAGCATTTT
CASSQDRDNQPQHF
>TRBV11-3|.|.|TRBJ2-7
TGTGCCAGCAGCTTAGGGGGAGGCGCCGAGCAGTACTTC
CASSLGGGAEQYF
>TRBV18|.|.|TRBJ2-3
TGTGCCAGCCCAGCCGGGGATACGCAGTATTTT
CASPAGDTQYF
>TRBV7-8|.|TRBD1|TRBJ1-5
TGTGCCAGCAGCTTAGGGACAGGGTATCAGCCCCAGCATTTT
CASSLGTGYQPQHF
>TRBV28|.|.|TRBJ1-1
TGTGCCAGCAGTTCCAGGGGTAGACTTGGAGCTTTCTTT
CASSSRGRLGAFF
>TRBV5-4|.|TRBD2|TRBJ2-6
TGTGCCAGCAGCCGCCCTAGCGGGGGGGCCCCTGGGGCCAACGTCCTGACTTTC
CASSRPSGGAPGANVLTF
>TRBV7-9|once|.|TRBJ2-5
TGTGCCAGCAGCTTTAGCAACCAAGAGACCCAGTACTTC
CASSFSNQETQYF
>TRBV7-9|once|TRBD2|TRBJ2-1
TGTGCCAGCAGCCCCGGGACTAGCGGCCTCTACAATGAGCAGTTCTTC
CASSPGTSGLYNEQFF
>TRBV27|.|.|TRBJ2-1
TGTGCCAGCAGTTATCTACTAGCACATGAGCAGTTCTTC
CASSYLLAHEQFF
>TRBV30|once|.|TRBJ1-5
TGTGCCTGGAGTGCAGGACAGTTTAGCAATCAGCCCCAGCATTTT
CAWSAGQFSNQPQHF
>TRBV6-6|once|TRBD2|TRBJ2-1
TGTGCCAGCAGTTACCCGCAGTCTAGCGGTAGTAGCGTGCAGTTCTTC
CASSYPQSSGSSVQFF
>TRBV5-5|.|.|TRBJ2-5
TGTGCCAGCAGCCTGGGACCGGGACAACAAGAGACCCAGTACTTC
CASSLGPGQQETQYF
>TRBV2|many|.|TRBJ2-7
TGTGCCAGCAGGGACAGTTTTAGGTCCTACGAGCAGTACTTC
CASRDSFRSYEQYF
>TRBV29-1|.|TRBD1|TRBJ1-2
TGCAGCGTTATGGTCTCGGCAGGGGGCCTCTATGGCTACACCTTC
CSVMVSAGGLYGYTF
>TRBV9|once|TRBD2|TRBJ2-2
TGTGCCAGCAGCGTAGCGCTAGCGGCGAGCACCGGGGAGCTGTTTTTT
CASSVALAASTGELFF
>TRBV27|few|.|TRBJ1-6
TGTGCCAGCAGTTTACGCTCGACAAGTTACTATAATTCACCCCTCCACTTT
CASSLRSTSYYNSPLHF
>TRBV5-4|.|.|TRBJ2-3
TGTGCCAGCAGCTGGCAGGTGGTAGATACGCAGTATTTT
CASSWQVVDTQYF